A single sample is the source of the 21 T cell receptor beta chains below, sequenced in a study of blood T cell repertoires in COVID-19. Using immunoSEQ multiplex PCR, the repertoire was profiled, and TCRdb retains in-frame clones only, with some absent. The sample shows approximately 120,000 clones, 85% to 90% of them seen only once. Sequences were obtained from peripheral blood. The source of these receptors is a woman older than 75 with COVID-19, enrolled during active disease.

The chain links TRBV3-1 (or the pseudogene TRBV3-2) to TRBJ2-7; 10 positions agree with TRBD2. Germline V lookup: CDR1 LGHDT, CDR2 YNNKEL (reference sequence). The CDR3 length is 16 residues. With V trimmed by 2 bases and J by 0 bases, 4 bases remained unmatched. The CDR3 DNA follows: TGTGCCAGCAGCCAAAATAGACTAGCGGGCTCCTACGAGCAGTACTTC. It encodes CASSQNRLAGSYEQYF.

The chain links TRBV19 to TRBJ2-7; TRBD1 aligns across 8 bases. The germline gives CDR1 LNHDA, CDR2 SQIVND (reference sequence). V was pared by 8 bases and J by 4 bases, with 7 bases of the junction left unmatched. The CDR3 totals 13 residues. The CDR3 loop reads CASSGTGGYEQYF. The CDR3 nucleotides are TGTGCCAGTTCCGGGACAGGAGGTTACGAGCAGTACTTC.

This chain joins TRBV20-1 and TRBJ2-7; D possibly corresponds to TRBD1 (6 bases). Germline V CDR1 and CDR2: DFQATT, SNEGSKA (reference sequence). The CDR3 contains 15 residues. The ends were cut back, 3 bases at V and 4 bases at J, with 19 bases in the middle. CDR3 sequence reads: CSASPDGQYGYEQYF. As DNA, the CDR3 is TGCAGTGCTAGTCCCGACGGACAGTACGGGTACGAGCAGTACTTC.

The rearrangement joins TRBV18 to TRBJ1-4; 11 bases map to TRBD1. This CDR3 comprises 17 residues. CDR1 KGHSH and CDR2 LQKENI come from the germline V gene. Trimming removed 3 bases from V and 8 bases from J; junction bases left unmatched: 11. The CDR3 reads CASSPLPPRTGGEKLFF. The CDR3 DNA is TGTGCCAGCTCACCGCTTCCCCCCAGGACAGGGGGCGAAAAACTGTTTTTT.

This chain joins TRBV28 and TRBJ2-1; 8 bases align to TRBD2. This CDR3 is built from 15 residues. The V gene end was trimmed by 5 bases and the J gene end by 7 bases; junction bases not matched to a gene: 10. Germline assignment: CDR1 MDHEN and CDR2 SYDVKM. The CDR3 bases are TGTGCCAGCAGTATTTACAGCGGGAGTAGAAATGAGCAGTTCTTC. It is translated as CASSIYSGSRNEQFF.

J is TRBJ2-7 and V is TRBV7-2; 8 bases are a match to TRBD1. The CDR3 runs to 14 residues. V shed 5 bases, J shed 6 bases, and the junction held 9 bases outside the gene matches. Germline V lookup: CDR1 SGHTA, CDR2 FQGNSA. CDR3 coding DNA: TGTGCCAGCAGCACCGGGACAGGTTTGGCCGAGCAGTACTTC. It codes for CASSTGTGLAEQYF.

This clone was picked up a small number of times. This sequence joins TRBV19 and TRBJ2-2; 10 bases align to TRBD2. There are 17 residues in the CDR3. V was clipped by 3 bases and J by 5 bases; unmatched bases: 9. The germline CDR1 and CDR2 sequences are LNHDA and SQIVND (reference sequence). As DNA, the CDR3 is TGTGCCAGTAGTATTCTGGGGCCTAGCGGGAGTACCGGGGAGCTGTTTTTT. It is translated as CASSILGPSGSTGELFF.

The CDR3 DNA sequence: TGTGCCAGCAGTCTTGGGACAGGGAATGCGAACACTGAAGCTTTCTTT. It encodes CASSLGTGNANTEAFF. The rearrangement joins TRBV28 to TRBJ1-1; 9 nucleotides align to TRBD1. The CDR3 spans 16 residues. The trim removed 5 bases at V and 1 base at J, leaving 8 bases unmatched. The germline V gene has CDR1 MDHEN and CDR2 SYDVKM.

The chain has TRBV20-1 and TRBJ1-3; D gene ambiguous. From germline, CDR1 is DFQATT and CDR2 SNEGSKA (reference sequence). The CDR3 contains 11 residues. The ends were cut back, 2 bases at V and 4 bases at J, with 3 bases in the middle. CDR3 bases: TGCAGTGCTAGACGGGGAAACACCATATATTTT. Its translation: CSARRGNTIYF.

The sample holds a few counts of this clone. The J gene is TRBJ1-2, the V gene TRBV7-2; possibly TRBD1 for D (6 bases). Trimming removed 2 bases from V and 3 bases from J, with 16 bases in between. CDR1 is SGHTA, CDR2 FQGNSA, per germline. The CDR3 has 16 amino acids. The CDR3 spells CASSLRPDSWDYGYTF. For the CDR3, the DNA is TGTGCCAGCAGCTTACGCCCGGACAGTTGGGACTATGGCTACACCTTC. The complete variable domain, with remaining parts taken from reference TRBV7-2 and TRBJ1-2, reads GAGVSQSPSNKVTEKGKDVELRCDPISGHTALYWYRQSLGQGLEFLIYFQGNSAPDKSGLPSDRFSAERTGGSVSTLTIQRTQQEDSAVYLCASSLRPDSWDYGYTFGSGTRLTVV.

The chain combines TRBV6-1 with TRBJ2-7, with 10 bases that match TRBD2. Looked up from germline, CDR1 is MNHNS and CDR2 is SASEGT. Losses at the gene ends were 3 bases for V and 2 bases for J; bases not matched to a gene: 7. CDR3 length: 16 residues. Here the CDR3 DNA reads TGTGCCAGCAGTGAGCTCGGGACTAGCGTAGCCTACGAGCAGTACTTC. It yields the protein CASSELGTSVAYEQYF.

This chain uses TRBV12-3 or TRBV12-4 with TRBJ2-7, with 7 positions matching TRBD2. This CDR3 is built from 13 residues. The V gene end was trimmed by 4 bases and the J gene end by 2 bases; junction bases not matched to a gene: 2. CDR3: CASSSGLAYEQYF. The CDR3 DNA is TGTGCCAGCAGTTCTGGACTAGCCTACGAGCAGTACTTC.

The chain couples TRBV28 to TRBJ1-3, with D unclear. This CDR3 spans 17 amino acids. Germline V lookup: CDR1 MDHEN, CDR2 SYDVKM. V was clipped by 2 bases and J by 4 bases, with 18 bases between them. CDR3 sequence: CASSLGVGLGSGNTIYF. Here the CDR3 DNA reads TGTGCCAGCAGTTTAGGTGTTGGACTGGGGTCGGGAAACACCATATATTTT.

V gene TRBV18 combines with J gene TRBJ2-7, with 9 nucleotides matching TRBD1. The germline V gene has CDR1 KGHSH and CDR2 LQKENI. This CDR3 region has 15 residues. V shed 1 base, J shed 2 bases, and the junction held 3 bases outside the gene matches. This CDR3 reads CASSPLGTGTYEQYF. The CDR3 DNA sequence: TGTGCCAGCTCACCACTTGGGACAGGGACCTACGAGCAGTACTTC. Full variable domain (rest looked up from reference TRBV18 and TRBJ2-7): NAGVMQNPRHLVRRRGQEARLRCSPMKGHSHVYWYRQLPEEGLKFMVYLQKENIIDESGMPKERFSAEFPKEGPSILRIQQVVRGDSAAYFCASSPLGTGTYEQYFGPGTRLTVT.

The chain combines TRBV6-1 with TRBJ1-2; D ambiguous. Germline V CDR1 and CDR2: MNHNS, SASEGT. Trimming took off 1 base at V and 8 bases at J, with 8 bases between the two ends. The CDR3 spans 12 residues. The CDR3 DNA reads as TGTGCCAGCAGTGAAGGCGCTCTGGGCTACACCTTC. Its translation: CASSEGALGYTF.

The V call is TRBV27, the J call TRBJ2-5; TRBD2 matches 14 bases. This CDR3 contains 13 residues. Germline trimming cut 9 bases from V and 4 bases from J; bases unmatched to any gene: 1. Per the germline V gene, CDR1 is MNHEY and CDR2 is SMNVEV (reference sequence). CDR3 amino acids: CASGTSGRETQYF. DNA of the CDR3: TGTGCCAGTGGGACTAGCGGGAGAGAGACCCAGTACTTC.

This chain uses TRBV7-8 with TRBJ1-5; D may be TRBD1 (5 bases). Germline CDR1 SGHVS, CDR2 FQNEAQ. CDR3 length equals 14 residues. V was pared by 5 bases and J by 2 bases, with 10 bases between. CDR3 protein: CASSPTGGNQPQHF. The CDR3 nucleotides read TGTGCCAGCAGCCCAACAGGTGGCAATCAGCCCCAGCATTTT.

The rearrangement joins TRBV5-4 to TRBJ2-7, with TRBD1 matching 8 bases. Germline trimming cut 0 bases from V and 6 bases from J; bases unmatched to any gene: 2. Germline CDR1 and CDR2: SGHNT and YYREEE (reference sequence). The length of the CDR3 is 13 residues. CDR3: CASSLDRGFEQYF. Written as DNA, the CDR3 is TGTGCCAGCAGCTTGGACAGGGGGTTCGAGCAGTACTTC.

This clone has just a few counts. The chain couples TRBV6-6 to TRBJ2-3, with a weak D call TRBD2 (5 bases). Germline values: CDR1 MNHNY, CDR2 SVGAGI (reference sequence). This CDR3 has 16 amino acids. Between the trimmed V and J ends, which lost 2 bases and 3 bases, there was a span of 15 bases. CDR3: CASSYAQRPGTDTQYF. CDR3 DNA sequence: TGTGCCAGCAGTTACGCACAGCGACCGGGGACAGATACGCAGTATTTT.

The chain employs TRBV28 and TRBJ2-3; D remains ambiguous. This CDR3 is built from 14 residues. Germline CDR1 reads MDHEN; CDR2 reads SYDVKM. Between the trimmed V and J ends, which lost 2 bases and 7 bases, there was a span of 13 bases. The CDR3 here is CASSLVAGWHTQYF. The CDR3 DNA is TGTGCCAGCAGTTTAGTGGCAGGATGGCATACGCAGTATTTT.

The V gene is TRBV2, the J gene TRBJ1-5, with TRBD1 identical over 8 bases. CDR3 size: 15 residues. Per the germline V gene, CDR1 is SNHLY and CDR2 is FYNNEI. V lost 2 bases and J lost 3; bases outside the gene matches: 3. CDR3: CASSEYRGFNQPQHF. The CDR3 nucleotides are TGTGCCAGCAGTGAATACAGGGGGTTCAATCAGCCCCAGCATTTT. Full variable domain (remainder filled in from reference TRBV2 and TRBJ1-5): EPEVTQTPSHQVTQMGQEVILRCVPISNHLYFYWYRQILGQKVEFLVSFYNNEISEKSEIFDDQFSVERPDGSNFTLKIRSTKLEDSAMYFCASSEYRGFNQPQHFGDGTRLSIL.